The rows below give T cell receptor beta chains drawn from one sample of a study of blood T cell repertoires in COVID-19. This table comes from immunoSEQ multiplex PCR, and its TCRdb copy is limited to in-frame clones, with some not included. The sample lists 55,000 to 95,000 clones, roughly 81% occurring once. The specimen was peripheral blood. These TCRs come from a woman in her 70s with acute or convalescent COVID-19. Both conserved end residues are part of each CDR3. D genes are given only for firm matches. Some rows mark clone size as missing; the rest say once, few, many or name a class of expanded clone.

J gene | clone size | D gene | V gene | CDR3 DNA | CDR3 protein
TRBJ2-2 | . | TRBD2 | TRBV6-4 | TGTGCCAGCAGAACCGGGACTAGCGACCCCACCGGGGAGCTGTTTTTT | CASRTGTSDPTGELFF
TRBJ2-7 | . | TRBD1 | TRBV10-2 | TGCGCCAGCAGGGTGGGACAGGGACCCTACGAGCAGTACTTC | CASRVGQGPYEQYF
TRBJ2-2 | . | . | TRBV21-1 | TGTGCCAGCAGCGCAAGGGACAGGGGGGATTCGGGCACCGGGGAGCTGTTTTTT | CASSARDRGDSGTGELFF
TRBJ1-1 | . | . | TRBV11-3 | TGTGCCAGCAGCTTAGATCGCCGGGAAGCTTTCTTT | CASSLDRREAFF
TRBJ2-5 | few | . | TRBV28 | TGTGCCAGCAGCTATATGGAGACCCAGTACTTC | CASSYMETQYF
TRBJ2-2 | . | TRBD2 | TRBV5-1 | TGCGCCAGCAGCATAGGACTAGCGGGAGGAGGCGGGGAGCTGTTTTTT | CASSIGLAGGGGELFF
TRBJ2-7 | . | TRBD2 | TRBV14 | TGTGCCAGCAGCCAGACTAGCGGTCGCGACGAGCAGTACTTC | CASSQTSGRDEQYF
TRBJ2-3 | . | . | TRBV18 | TGTGCCAGCTCACCACCGGGCGCAGATACGCAGTATTTT | CASSPPGADTQYF
TRBJ1-5 | few | . | TRBV6-6 | TGTGCCAGCATGAGTCTAGGGGATCAGCCCCAGCATTTT | CASMSLGDQPQHF
TRBJ1-1 | . | . | TRBV9 | TGTGCCAGCAGCGTAGAGGGAGCAATGAACACTGAAGCTTTCTTT | CASSVEGAMNTEAFF
TRBJ2-7 | . | . | TRBV3-1/TRBV3-2 | TGTGCCAGCAGCCCCTCTAGAGGGATCGAGCAGTACTTC | CASSPSRGIEQYF
TRBJ1-6 | few | . | TRBV5-1 | TGCGCCAGCAGCCCGGGGGGGGGCAGCTCACCCCTCCACTTT | CASSPGGGSSPLHF
TRBJ2-7 | . | . | TRBV9 | TGTGCCAGCAGTGAGGGACTTACAAACTCCTACGAGCAGTACTTC | CASSEGLTNSYEQYF
TRBJ1-1 | . | . | TRBV6-2/TRBV6-3 | TGTGCCAGCAGTTACGGACAGTTAGGGGCTTTCTTT | CASSYGQLGAFF
TRBJ2-1 | . | TRBD2 | TRBV27 | TGTGCCAGCAGTCCTCTACTAGCGGGAGTAACCCGGGCCTACAATGAGCAGTTCTTC | CASSPLLAGVTRAYNEQFF
TRBJ1-5 | few | . | TRBV25-1 | TGTGCCAGCAGTGATCTGTTTGATAGGGGGAATCAGCCCCAGCATTTT | CASSDLFDRGNQPQHF
TRBJ2-4 | . | TRBD1 | TRBV11-2 | TGTGCCAGCAGCTTAAGACAGGGCCTCAAAAACATTCAGTACTTC | CASSLRQGLKNIQYF
TRBJ2-1 | . | . | TRBV27 | TGTGCCAGCAGTTTATCACTAAGTATGGTTAATGAGCAGTTCTTC | CASSLSLSMVNEQFF
TRBJ2-1 | few | . | TRBV11-3 | TGTGCCAGCAGCTTAGGCGGGAAGTTAAGTGAGCAGTTCTTC | CASSLGGKLSEQFF
TRBJ1-3 | . | . | TRBV19 | TGTGCCAGTAGTCCCCGGCGGGGGATTGGAAACACCATATATTTT | CASSPRRGIGNTIYF
TRBJ2-3 | few | . | TRBV2 | TGTGCCAGCAGGGCCGACTTAAAAAACACAGATACGCAGTATTTT | CASRADLKNTDTQYF
TRBJ2-7 | . | . | TRBV7-9 | TGTGCCAGCAGCTTAGACGGGGAATACGAGCAGTACTTC | CASSLDGEYEQYF
TRBJ2-7 | . | . | TRBV6-6 | TGTGCCAGCAGTAGCGGGCGGGCCTCCTACGAGCAGTACTTC | CASSSGRASYEQYF
TRBJ1-5 | . | TRBD1 | TRBV30 | TGTGCCTGGAGTGGGGGGACAGGGGGAAGGGATCAGCCCCAGCATTTT | CAWSGGTGGRDQPQHF
TRBJ2-4 | . | . | TRBV11-2 | TGTGCCAGCAGCTTAGTCTCGGCGGAAAACATTCAGTACTTC | CASSLVSAENIQYF
TRBJ2-7 | . | TRBD1 | TRBV7-2 | TGTGCCAGCAGCTCGCGGACAGGGCCTTCCTACGAGCAGTACTTC | CASSSRTGPSYEQYF
TRBJ1-5 | few | TRBD1 | TRBV24-1 | TGTGCCACCAGTTCCCGGACAGGGGGCTCTAGGGAGCCCCAGCATTTT | CATSSRTGGSREPQHF
TRBJ2-3 | . | . | TRBV5-1 | TGCGCCAGCAGCTTAGTCGGGACAGATACGCAGTATTTT | CASSLVGTDTQYF
TRBJ2-1 | . | TRBD2 | TRBV7-2 | TGTGCCAGCAGCCTCGACGGACTAGTACAGTTCTTC | CASSLDGLVQFF
TRBJ2-7 | . | . | TRBV27 | TGTGCCAGCACTAGGAGGGGGCAACCCTACGAGCAGTACTTC | CASTRRGQPYEQYF
TRBJ1-6 | . | TRBD1 | TRBV3-1/TRBV3-2 | TGTGCCAGCAGCAAACCGACAGGGAGCCCCTATAATTCACCCCTCCACTTT | CASSKPTGSPYNSPLHF
TRBJ2-1 | . | . | TRBV3-1/TRBV3-2 | TGTGCCAGCAGCCATCTTGGGTCAGCGGATGATGAGCAGTTCTTC | CASSHLGSADDEQFF
TRBJ1-2 | . | . | TRBV15 | TGTGCCACCAGCAGTCGGAGGGGATCCTATGGCTACACCTTC | CATSSRRGSYGYTF
TRBJ1-1 | . | . | TRBV11-2 | TGTGCCAGCAGCTTAGTAGAAACTGAAGCTTTCTTT | CASSLVETEAFF
TRBJ2-7 | once | . | TRBV2 | TGTGCCAGCAGTGATCAGGGCAGCTACGAGCAGTACTTC | CASSDQGSYEQYF
TRBJ2-3 | once | . | TRBV20-1 | TGCAGCCCTCTGGTGGCCGAGGGGCAGTATTTT | CSPLVAEGQYF
TRBJ2-5 | once | TRBD1 | TRBV19 | TGTGCCAGTACCAGGACAGGGGGACAAGAGACCCAGTACTTC | CASTRTGGQETQYF
TRBJ2-7 | . | . | TRBV21-1 | TGTGCCAGCAGCAAAGGGGAGGGGGTGACCTCCGAGCAGTACTTC | CASSKGEGVTSEQYF
TRBJ2-7 | . | TRBD1 | TRBV9 | TGTGCCAGCAGCGACGAAGGGACAGGCTCCTACGAGCAGTACTTC | CASSDEGTGSYEQYF
TRBJ1-5 | . | . | TRBV28 | TGTGCCAGCCTTAATGCAGGGTTTACTCAGCCCCAGCATTTT | CASLNAGFTQPQHF
TRBJ2-1 | . | . | TRBV6-1 | TGTGCCAGCAGTGAAGAGCCAGTGAAGGGGCGGCAGTTCTTC | CASSEEPVKGRQFF
TRBJ2-1 | . | TRBD2 | TRBV6-1 | TGTGCCAGCAGTGAAGCGCCCAGCGGGACGTACAATGAGCAGTTCTTC | CASSEAPSGTYNEQFF
TRBJ1-2 | . | . | TRBV5-6 | TGTGCCAGCAGCTCGGGAGACTATGGCTACACCTTC | CASSSGDYGYTF
TRBJ2-2 | . | . | TRBV10-1 | TGCGCCAGTGCCCCCCGTCCCAATACTAAGAGCACCGGGGAGCTGTTTTTT | CASAPRPNTKSTGELFF
TRBJ2-7 | . | . | TRBV11-3 | TGTGCCAGCAGCTTAGAGAGGACACCTTTCTACGAGCAGTACTTC | CASSLERTPFYEQYF